One sample yielded the 28 T cell receptor beta chains listed below, sequenced in a study of identical twins. TCRdb re-called the 5' RACE reads with MiXCR, one entry per CDR3 protein. The sample lists about 250,000 distinct CDR3 sequences; 11% to 15% were seen once. The sample comprised memory (CD45RO+) T cells sorted from blood. All receptors come from a woman between 18 and 30 years old in good health.

This clonotype was observed a few times. The chain recombines TRBV20-1 with TRBJ2-7; TRBD2 agrees at 10 bases. The germline V gene encodes CDR1 DFQATT and CDR2 SNEGSKA (reference sequence). The CDR3 extends over 15 amino acids. Trimming at V came to 5 bases and at J to 6 bases, leaving 13 bases not matched to a gene. The DNA for the CDR3 is TGCAGTGCTTCTCAGCAGGCTAGCGGGAGTAGCGAGCAGTACTTC. It specifies CSASQQASGSSEQYF.

At least ten counts were recorded for this clonotype. DNA for the CDR3: TGTGCCAGCAGTCAACAGTCGAACACTGAAGCTTTCTTT. This gives the protein CASSQQSNTEAFF. The chain has TRBV12-3 or TRBV12-4 and TRBJ1-1; D unresolved. The V end lost 5 bases, the J end lost 1 base, and 8 bases lay between the germline ends. The CDR3 totals 13 residues.

This clonotype was counted a few times. CDR3 coding DNA: TGTGCCAGCAGCTTCCGGGAATACAATGAGCAGTTCTTC. Residues: CASSFREYNEQFF. The gene calls are TRBV7-9 and TRBJ2-1, with TRBD2 as a possible D gene (5 bases). This CDR3 region has 13 residues. CDR1 SEHNR and CDR2 FQNEAQ come from the germline V gene (reference sequence). Deletions cut 3 bases from V and 4 bases from J, with 7 bases between.

The genes are TRBV5-1 and TRBJ2-1; 8 bases match TRBD1. CDR1 and CDR2 from the germline V gene are SGHRS and YFSETQ. The CDR3 totals 13 residues. Trimming removed 4 bases from V and 10 bases from J; junction bases left unmatched: 7. The CDR3 is CASSLDREDEQFF. The CDR3 nucleotides are TGCGCCAGCAGCCTGGACAGGGAGGACGAGCAGTTCTTC.

The chain links TRBV9 to TRBJ2-3; D possibly uses TRBD1 or TRBD2 (5 bases each). The CDR3 is 15 amino acids. Per germline, CDR1 SGDLS and CDR2 YYNGEE. V dropped 0 bases and J dropped 3 bases, with 11 bases sitting between them. In DNA form, the CDR3 reads TGTGCCAGCAGCGTAGTCGAGGGGATAACAGATACGCAGTATTTT. It yields the protein CASSVVEGITDTQYF.

This chain links TRBV7-2 with TRBJ2-3, with D maybe TRBD2 (5 bases). Trimming took 5 bases from V and 5 from J, leaving 11 bases between them. The CDR3 sequence is 13 residues long. Germline assignment: CDR1 SGHTA and CDR2 FQGNSA. CDR3 in amino acids: CASSGRTGDTQYF. The CDR3 region has the DNA TGTGCCAGCAGCGGGCGGACTGGAGATACGCAGTATTTT.

CDR3: CASSLGPGMGNEQFF. The CDR3 DNA follows: TGTGCCAGCAGCTTAGGGCCGGGGATGGGGAATGAGCAGTTCTTC. J is TRBJ2-1 and V is TRBV7-9; D might be TRBD2 (5 bases). From germline, CDR1 is SEHNR and CDR2 FQNEAQ (reference sequence). The CDR3 sequence is 15 residues long. Trimming left V 1 base short and J 7 bases short, with 14 bases between. Filled out from reference TRBV7-9 and TRBJ2-1, the complete variable domain reads DTGVSQNPRHKITKRGQNVTFRCDPISEHNRLYWYRQTLGQGPEFLTYFQNEAQLEKSRLLSDRFSAERPKGSFSTLEIQRTEQGDSAMYLCASSLGPGMGNEQFFGPGTRLTVL.

This clonotype was observed many times. The V gene is TRBV5-1, the J gene TRBJ2-1; perhaps TRBD1 as D (6 bases). The CDR3 sequence is 15 residues long. Germline assignment: CDR1 SGHRS and CDR2 YFSETQ. Trimming pared 0 bases from V and 6 bases from J, leaving 13 bases between. CDR3 sequence: CASSLVQQGFNEQFF. The CDR3 DNA is TGCGCCAGCAGCTTGGTTCAGCAGGGGTTCAATGAGCAGTTCTTC.

The chain is built from TRBV3-1 and TRBJ1-1; D is uncertain. V lost 4 bases, J lost 7 bases, and 13 bases lay in between. This CDR3 comprises 13 residues. Germline lookup yields CDR1 LGHDT and CDR2 YNNKEL (reference sequence). The CDR3 protein is CASSRRMWGEAFF. Here the CDR3 DNA reads TGTGCCAGCAGCCGTCGGATGTGGGGTGAAGCTTTCTTT.

This clonotype was picked up many times. The gene calls are TRBV6-1 and TRBJ1-2, with D maybe TRBD1 (6 bases). Germline V CDR1 and CDR2: MNHNS, SASEGT. CDR3 length: 14 residues. Trimming cost V 3 bases and J 4 bases, with 12 bases left between them. CDR3 sequence: CASSEDRDTYGYTF. CDR3 nucleotide sequence: TGTGCCAGCAGTGAGGATCGGGACACCTATGGCTACACCTTC.

This clonotype came up a few times. The V gene is TRBV7-8, the J gene TRBJ2-2, with 12 bases matching TRBD2. Germline V lookup: CDR1 SGHVS, CDR2 FQNEAQ. The CDR3 is made up of 13 amino acids. Trimming removed 8 bases from V and 9 bases from J; junction bases left unmatched: 4. CDR3 sequence: CASLAGGPRELFF. CDR3 DNA sequence: TGTGCCAGCCTAGCGGGAGGGCCCCGGGAGCTGTTTTTT.

This clonotype came up a few times. The rearrangement links TRBV6-2 or TRBV6-3 to TRBJ2-6; D is ambiguous. Trimming took off 5 bases at V and 0 bases at J, with 8 bases between the two ends. The CDR3 length is 15 residues. CDR1 MNHEY and CDR2 SVGEGT come from the germline V gene. CDR3 nucleotides: TGTGCCAGCAGTCCGACCTCCTCTGGGGCCAACGTCCTGACTTTC. It encodes CASSPTSSGANVLTF.

This clonotype has ten or more counts. The rearrangement joins TRBV20-1 to TRBJ2-3, with D perhaps matching TRBD2 (6 bases). The CDR3 loop spans 17 amino acids. Germline CDR1 and CDR2: DFQATT and SNEGSKA (reference sequence). The germline V and J ends were trimmed by 0 bases and 0 bases, with 16 bases remaining between them. The CDR3 DNA sequence: TGCAGTGCTAGAGACCCGGGGCGGGGTACTAGCACAGATACGCAGTATTTT. Translation: CSARDPGRGTSTDTQYF.

The chain employs TRBV6-2 or TRBV6-3 and TRBJ1-1; 10 bases line up with TRBD1. Trimming cost V 5 bases and J 6 bases; bases outside gene matches: 3. CDR1 and CDR2 from the germline V gene are MNHEY and SVGEGT. CDR3 length: 13 residues. For the CDR3, the DNA is TGTGCCAGCAGTAGGGGGACAGGGGCTGAAGCTTTCTTT. Translated: CASSRGTGAEAFF.

This clonotype has a handful of counts. The chain links TRBV5-1 to TRBJ2-3; the match to TRBD1 covers 8 bases. Germline assignment: CDR1 SGHRS and CDR2 YFSETQ. This CDR3 contains 15 residues. V lost 3 bases, J lost 2 bases, and 5 bases stayed unmatched. The CDR3 is CASSSIQGDTDTQYF. The CDR3 DNA reads TGCGCCAGCAGCTCTATACAGGGGGACACAGATACGCAGTATTTT. Supplemented by reference TRBV5-1 and TRBJ2-3, the full variable domain reads KAGVTQTPRYLIKTRGQQVTLSCSPISGHRSVSWYQQTPGQGLQFLFEYFSETQRNKGNFPGRFSGRQFSNSRSEMNVSTLELGDSALYLCASSSIQGDTDTQYFGPGTRLTVL.

The J gene is TRBJ2-1, the V gene TRBV20-1; weak D call: TRBD1 (7 bases). The CDR3 is 12 residues long. Looked up from germline, CDR1 is DFQATT and CDR2 is SNEGSKA (reference sequence). The CDR3 sequence: CSQRRGQGEQFF. CDR3 bases: TGCTCCCAAAGGAGGGGGCAGGGTGAGCAGTTCTTC.

Only a few counts were recorded for this clonotype. This chain's CDR3 is CASSLLAGSGEQYF. DNA for the CDR3: TGTGCCAGCAGTTTACTAGCGGGGAGTGGCGAGCAGTACTTC. The chain couples TRBV12-3 or TRBV12-4 to TRBJ2-7; 9 nucleotides match TRBD2. Trimming at V came to 2 bases and at J to 6 bases, leaving 5 bases not matched to a gene. The CDR3 extends over 14 amino acids.

This clonotype was seen a few times. This chain joins TRBV9 and TRBJ1-2; D is unclear. This CDR3 has 12 residues. Germline V lookup: CDR1 SGDLS, CDR2 YYNGEE. V shed 0 bases and J shed 8 bases, with 8 bases lying between them. CDR3: CASSVVRGGYTF. In DNA form, the CDR3 reads TGTGCCAGCAGCGTAGTGCGAGGCGGCTACACCTTC.

This clonotype was observed a few times. The chain combines TRBV5-1 with TRBJ1-1; D is uncertain. The CDR3 is 15 amino acids. Per germline, CDR1 SGHRS and CDR2 YFSETQ. V was cut by 0 bases and J by 0 bases, with 9 bases left in between. The CDR3 region is CASSLELGMNTEAFF. CDR3 DNA: TGCGCCAGCAGCTTGGAATTGGGGATGAACACTGAAGCTTTCTTT.

This clonotype was counted a few times. The chain uses TRBV4-3 and TRBJ1-2; the match to TRBD1 covers 10 bases. This CDR3 is built from 16 residues. Germline values: CDR1 LGHNA, CDR2 YSLEER. Trimming took 4 bases from V and 3 from J; bases not matched to a gene: 8. The CDR3 DNA is TGCGCCAGCAGCCTCCTCGCCGGGACAGGGGACTATGGCTACACCTTC. Translation gives CASSLLAGTGDYGYTF.

A note on this clonotype: The junction departs from the called germline gene at one end, perhaps through a read error. V usage is TRBV5-1 and J usage is TRBJ2-3; either TRBD1 or TRBD2 may fit D (5 bases each). CDR3 length equals 13 residues. Germline CDR1 and CDR2: SGHRS and YFSETQ. The CDR3 region is CTSSSRGADTQYF. The CDR3, as DNA: TGCACCAGCAGCTCGAGGGGAGCAGATACGCAGTATTTT.

This chain uses TRBV5-4 with TRBJ2-7, with D perhaps matching TRBD2 (5 bases). V dropped 0 bases and J dropped 3 bases, with 13 bases sitting between them. The CDR3 runs to 15 residues. CDR1 and CDR2 from the germline V gene are SGHNT and YYREEE (reference sequence). The CDR3 loop reads CASSLDGISGYEQYF. As DNA, the CDR3 is TGTGCCAGCAGCTTGGACGGGATAAGTGGCTACGAGCAGTACTTC.

This clonotype was recorded a few times. The chain has TRBV20-1 and TRBJ2-3, with 11 nucleotides matching TRBD2. V lost 1 base to trimming and J lost 2 bases; unmatched junction nucleotides: 5. CDR1 is DFQATT and CDR2 is SNEGSKA in the germline V gene (reference sequence). CDR3 length: 16 amino acids. The CDR3 is CSARVLAGGLTDTQYF. CDR3 sequence (DNA): TGCAGTGCTAGAGTTCTAGCGGGGGGACTCACAGATACGCAGTATTTT.

V gene TRBV20-1 combines with J gene TRBJ2-2, with D unresolved. The CDR3 runs to 15 residues. The germline V gene has CDR1 DFQATT and CDR2 SNEGSKA (reference sequence). V dropped 4 bases and J dropped 8 bases, with 20 bases sitting between them. The CDR3 is CSATAGPHLIGELFF. CDR3 nucleotides: TGCAGTGCTACTGCCGGGCCTCACCTGATAGGGGAGCTGTTTTTT.

This clonotype was observed a handful of times. The gene calls are TRBV6-1 and TRBJ2-4; tentative D call: TRBD1 (5 bases). This CDR3 comprises 13 residues. The V gene lost 7 bases and the J gene lost 3 bases, with 10 bases spanning the gap. Germline CDR1 reads MNHNS; CDR2 reads SASEGT. CDR3 nucleotides: TGTGCCAGCACCGACAGCAACAAAAACATTCAGTACTTC. Its protein product is CASTDSNKNIQYF.

This clonotype has a count of ten or more. The genes are TRBV20-1 and TRBJ2-1; 7 positions agree with TRBD1. The CDR3 extends over 15 amino acids. V dropped 0 bases and J dropped 1; count of bases not matched to a gene: 3. Germline CDR1 DFQATT, CDR2 SNEGSKA (reference sequence). The CDR3 nucleotides read TGCAGTGCTAGAGATTGGGGACAGTCCTACAATGAGCAGTTCTTC. Translated: CSARDWGQSYNEQFF.

This clonotype was detected only a few times. The genes are TRBV16 and TRBJ2-1; D is ambiguous. There are 12 residues in the CDR3. Trimming took 0 bases from V and 6 from J, leaving 3 bases between them. Germline assignment: CDR1 KGHSY and CDR2 FQNENV. The CDR3 DNA reads TGTGCCAGCAGCCAATCGCGCAATGAGCAGTTCTTC. Amino acid sequence: CASSQSRNEQFF.

This clonotype has just a few counts. The chain links TRBV27 to TRBJ2-3, with no clear D. The CDR3 consists of 13 residues. Trimming pared 8 bases from V and 2 bases from J, leaving 11 bases between. CDR1 is MNHEY, CDR2 SMNVEV, per germline (reference sequence). CDR3 nucleotides: TGTGCCAGCGGGCGTAGCTTCACAGATACGCAGTATTTT. It codes for CASGRSFTDTQYF.